Each of the 25 T cell receptor beta chains below was sequenced from the same sample in a study of cytomegalovirus exposure and HLA in healthy donors. With 60 Vbeta and 13 Jbeta primers, the PCR was carried out. Using immunoSEQ multiplex PCR, the repertoire was profiled, and TCRdb retains in-frame clones only, with some absent. The table records 150,000 to 200,000 clones, about 85% of them present only once. The sample consisted of PBMCs. The receptors here all came from a woman between 45 and 65 years old in good health and CMV-seronegative.

Turning to this clone: At one boundary the junction diverges from the germline segment, which might be a read error. The rearrangement links TRBV7-7 to TRBJ2-1; 8 positions match TRBD2. The CDR3 is 15 residues long. CDR1 and CDR2 (germline): SSHAT, FNYEAQ (reference sequence). CDR3 nucleotides: TGTGCTAGCAGCTTCGGAACGGGAGGGCCTGATGAGCAGTTCTTC. It yields the protein CASSFGTGGPDEQFF.

The J gene is TRBJ1-5, the V gene TRBV19; D unclear. Trimming stripped 0 bases from V and 2 bases from J, with 11 bases between. In germline, CDR1 is LNHDA, CDR2 SQIVND (reference sequence). The CDR3 loop spans 16 amino acids. The CDR3 sequence is CASSIERAGRNQPQHF. The DNA of the CDR3 is TGTGCCAGTAGTATAGAGAGAGCAGGCCGCAATCAGCCCCAGCATTTT.

The chain links TRBV9 to TRBJ2-5, with a possible D match to TRBD2 (6 bases). This CDR3 has 14 residues. V lost 3 bases and J lost 0, with 9 bases in between. Germline V gene sequence: CDR1 SGDLS, CDR2 YYNGEE. CDR3 sequence reads: CASSGGDHQETQYF. In nucleotides, the CDR3 is TGTGCCAGCAGCGGGGGGGACCACCAAGAGACCCAGTACTTC.

This clone is a singleton in its sample. The V call is TRBV28, the J call TRBJ2-1, with a weak D call TRBD2 (6 bases). V was pared by 3 bases and J by 0 bases, with 12 bases between. The CDR3 spans 16 residues. The germline V gene has CDR1 MDHEN and CDR2 SYDVKM. This CDR3 is CASSFLGSGSYNEQFF. The CDR3, as DNA: TGTGCCAGCAGTTTCCTTGGTAGCGGCTCCTACAATGAGCAGTTCTTC.

V is TRBV7-2 and J is TRBJ2-7; 8 bases are shared with TRBD2. CDR3 length: 15 residues. The germline V gene has CDR1 SGHTA and CDR2 FQGNSA. With V trimmed by 7 bases and J by 7 bases, 15 bases remained unmatched. In nucleotides, the CDR3 is TGTGCCAGCACTCCCGGGGCGGGGGGCGTGGAGGAGCAGTACTTC. Protein: CASTPGAGGVEEQYF.

V and J are TRBV4-3 and TRBJ2-5, with a tentative D call TRBD1 (6 bases). CDR1 and CDR2 from the germline V gene are LGHNA and YSLEER. This CDR3 region has 18 residues. Between the trimmed V and J ends, which lost 5 bases and 5 bases, there was a span of 27 bases. CDR3 nucleotides: TGCGCCAGCAGCACAAGCTACCCCGGGACAACCAGCCGGGAGACCCAGTACTTC. It yields the protein CASSTSYPGTTSRETQYF.

V is TRBV7-2 and J is TRBJ1-1; TRBD1 might be the D (5 bases). This CDR3 is built from 16 residues. Germline V gives CDR1 SGHTA, CDR2 FQGNSA. V lost 7 bases and J lost 3, with 21 bases in between. The CDR3 spells CASTLRPGSAYTEAFF. The DNA of the CDR3 is TGTGCCAGCACCCTGAGACCAGGGTCCGCTTACACTGAAGCTTTCTTT.

The gene calls are TRBV7-9 and TRBJ2-2; tentatively, D is TRBD2 (5 bases). V was pared by 1 base and J by 3 bases, with 9 bases between. Per germline, CDR1 SEHNR and CDR2 FQNEAQ (reference sequence). The CDR3 is made up of 15 amino acids. The CDR3 DNA follows: TGTGCCAGCAGCTTAGACCTGAGGGACACCGGGGAGCTGTTTTTT. Translated: CASSLDLRDTGELFF.

This clone has a single count. The V and J genes are TRBV5-8 and TRBJ1-2; 8 nucleotides line up with TRBD1. This CDR3 has 15 residues. After removal of 5 bases from V and 4 bases from J, the junction contained 10 bases not matched to a gene. Germline V CDR1 and CDR2: SGHTS, YDEGEE. CDR3 in amino acids: CASRDNRGLVYGYTF. The CDR3, as DNA: TGTGCCAGCAGGGATAACAGGGGGTTAGTCTATGGCTACACCTTC.

V is TRBV5-6 and J is TRBJ1-2; 10 bases are a match to TRBD1. CDR1 is SGHDT and CDR2 is YYEEEE in the germline V gene. With V trimmed by 4 bases and J by 8 bases, 5 bases remained unmatched. This CDR3 region has 13 residues. For the CDR3, the DNA is TGTGCCAGCAGCCGCGACAGGGGGCAGGGCTACACCTTC. Translating gives CASSRDRGQGYTF.

This chain joins TRBV19 and TRBJ1-5; 8 bases align to TRBD1. V gave up 2 bases and J gave up 3 bases; unmatched junction bases: 6. This CDR3 has 16 residues. Germline loops: CDR1 LNHDA, CDR2 SQIVND (reference sequence). As DNA, the CDR3 is TGTGCCAGTAGTATACTCCGGACAGGGTCCAATCAGCCCCAGCATTTT. Amino acids: CASSILRTGSNQPQHF.

The gene calls are TRBV25-1 and TRBJ1-5; 8 nucleotides line up with TRBD1. The V segment lost 2 bases and the J segment 3 bases; nucleotides outside the gene matches: 6. CDR3 length: 16 residues. Germline CDR1 is MGHDK and CDR2 is SYGVNS. The CDR3 region is CASSEPRGRVNQPQHF. The CDR3 coding sequence is TGTGCCAGCAGTGAACCCAGGGGGCGAGTCAATCAGCCCCAGCATTTT.

In this sample, this clone turned up a few times. The chain combines TRBV7-2 with TRBJ2-5; a possible D gene is TRBD2 (6 bases). The CDR3 is 16 amino acids. CDR1 and CDR2 from the germline V gene are SGHTA and FQGNSA. Deletions cut 5 bases from V and 5 bases from J, with 21 bases between. The DNA of the CDR3 is TGTGCCAGCAGCGAGGGGAGGCGGGGAGGTAGGGAGACCCAGTACTTC. As protein: CASSEGRRGGRETQYF.

V and J are TRBV7-9 and TRBJ2-1, with a possible D match to TRBD2 (6 bases). CDR3 length equals 15 residues. V lost 6 bases, J lost 1 base, and 13 bases lay in between. Per germline, CDR1 SEHNR and CDR2 FQNEAQ (reference sequence). In DNA form, the CDR3 reads TGTGCCAGCAGGAGCTGGGGGGAGTCCTACAATGAGCAGTTCTTC. This sequence encodes CASRSWGESYNEQFF.

The chain combines TRBV4-3 with TRBJ1-1; D uncertain. Germline V gene lookup returns CDR1 LGHNA and CDR2 YSLEER. CDR3 length: 15 amino acids. The V end lost 0 bases, the J end lost 4 bases, and 12 bases lay between the germline ends. The CDR3 sequence: CASSQDHEVSTEAFF. The CDR3 region has the DNA TGCGCCAGCAGCCAAGATCATGAAGTGAGCACTGAAGCTTTCTTT.

The CDR3 is CSAVGGASNEQFF. The CDR3 bases are TGCAGCGCCGTCGGAGGGGCGAGCAATGAGCAGTTCTTC. The chain combines TRBV29-1 with TRBJ2-1, with a tentative D call TRBD2 (6 bases). The ends were cut back, 7 bases at V and 6 bases at J, with 16 bases in the middle. The germline CDR1 and CDR2 sequences are SQVTM and ANQGSEA. This CDR3 is built from 13 residues.

This chain joins TRBV12-5 and TRBJ2-1, with 9 nucleotides matching TRBD1. The V and J ends lost 6 bases and 10 bases, in that order; junction bases with no gene match: 13. The CDR3 spans 15 residues. Germline lookup yields CDR1 LGHNT and CDR2 FRNRAP. CDR3 sequence: CASGVGQGPWGEQFF. The CDR3 DNA sequence: TGTGCTAGTGGGGTGGGACAGGGACCGTGGGGGGAGCAGTTCTTC.

The chain is built from TRBV11-2 and TRBJ2-7; 7 positions match TRBD1. With V trimmed by 5 bases and J by 6 bases, 10 bases remained unmatched. Germline CDR1 and CDR2: SGHAT and FQNNGV. The CDR3 covers 14 residues. In DNA, the CDR3 is TGTGCCAGCAGCGCGACCCGGACAGGCCCCGAGCAGTACTTC. Its protein is CASSATRTGPEQYF.

The rearrangement links TRBV7-9 to TRBJ1-1; 7 bases fit TRBD1. Germline values: CDR1 SEHNR, CDR2 FQNEAQ (reference sequence). With 7 bases clipped from V and 2 bases from J, the junction kept 1 base outside the gene matches. The CDR3 spans 12 residues. The CDR3 region is CASNRGNTEAFF. DNA for the CDR3: TGTGCCAGCAACAGGGGCAACACTGAAGCTTTCTTT.

This chain connects TRBV5-1 to TRBJ1-5; maybe TRBD1 (5 bases). The germline V and J ends were trimmed by 7 bases and 5 bases, with 16 bases remaining between them. CDR3 length equals 14 residues. Germline V gives CDR1 SGHRS, CDR2 YFSETQ. CDR3 loop: CASSPGGKDQPQHF. The CDR3 DNA reads as TGCGCCAGCTCCCCGGGGGGGAAAGATCAGCCCCAGCATTTT.

This clone appeared a few times. The V gene is TRBV2, the J gene TRBJ1-2; TRBD1 agrees at 7 bases. This CDR3 region has 13 residues. V lost 6 bases to trimming and J lost 4 bases; unmatched junction nucleotides: 5. The germline V gene has CDR1 SNHLY and CDR2 FYNNEI. CDR3 DNA: TGTGCCAGCAGGGGGACAGTTGTCTATGGCTACACCTTC. This translates into CASRGTVVYGYTF.

Concerning this clone itself: A junction boundary mismatches the germline segment, possibly from a read error. Other DNA variants within this sample encode the same CDR3. The genes are TRBV28 and TRBJ1-4; 10 bases line up with TRBD1. Germline CDR1 is MDHEN and CDR2 is SYDVKM. CDR3 size: 15 residues. The CDR3 here is CASRERDRGVEKLFF. In DNA, the CDR3 is TGTGCCAGCAGAGAGAGGGACAGGGGTGTTGAAAAGCTGTTTTTT.

The V and J genes are TRBV18 and TRBJ1-1, with D perhaps TRBD1 (6 bases). CDR1 and CDR2 (germline): KGHSH, LQKENI. Trimming shortened V by 3 bases and J by 3 bases, and 8 bases separated the two germline ends. CDR3 length: 13 residues. The CDR3 loop is CASSPGQHTEAFF. CDR3 nucleotides: TGTGCCAGCTCACCTGGACAGCACACTGAAGCTTTCTTT.

This chain connects TRBV23-1 to TRBJ1-2, with TRBD1 identical over 9 bases. TRBV23-1 is recorded as an ORF, its role being uncertain. The J segment lost 9 bases and the V segment lost 1 base, leaving 9 bases of the junction unmatched. The CDR3 extends over 15 amino acids. CDR3 region: CASSQFRDRVSRYTF. CDR3 in DNA: TGCGCCAGCAGTCAATTTCGGGACAGGGTTTCGCGCTACACCTTC.

The chain is built from TRBV10-2 and TRBJ1-2; D unclear. The length of the CDR3 is 14 residues. V was cut by 4 bases and J by 4 bases, with 13 bases left in between. Germline V gives CDR1 WSHSY, CDR2 SAAADI. In DNA form, the CDR3 reads TGCGCCAGCAGTGGCGCGACAAACAGCTATGGCTACACCTTC. Translating gives CASSGATNSYGYTF.